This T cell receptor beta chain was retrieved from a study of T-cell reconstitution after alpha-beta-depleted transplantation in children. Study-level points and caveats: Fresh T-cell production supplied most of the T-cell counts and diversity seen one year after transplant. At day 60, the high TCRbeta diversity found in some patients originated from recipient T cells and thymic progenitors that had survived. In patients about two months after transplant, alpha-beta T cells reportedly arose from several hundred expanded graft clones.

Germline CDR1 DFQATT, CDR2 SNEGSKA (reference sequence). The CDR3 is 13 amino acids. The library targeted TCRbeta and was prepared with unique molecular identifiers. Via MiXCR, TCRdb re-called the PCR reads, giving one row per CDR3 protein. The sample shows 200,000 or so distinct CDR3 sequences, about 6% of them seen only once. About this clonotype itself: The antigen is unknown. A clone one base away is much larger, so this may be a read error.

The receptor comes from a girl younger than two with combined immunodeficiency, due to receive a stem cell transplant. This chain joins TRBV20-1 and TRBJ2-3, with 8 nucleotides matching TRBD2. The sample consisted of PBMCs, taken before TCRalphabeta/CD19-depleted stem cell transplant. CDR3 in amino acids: CSAYRGGLDTHYF. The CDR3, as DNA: TGCAGTGCTTATCGGGGGGGACTAGATACGCATTATTTT.